This TCR beta chain was recorded in a study of CD8 T cells in ankylosing spondylitis. Study-level results: Certain motif variants had earlier appeared in reactive arthritis synovial fluid and blood. Reportedly, significant enrichment of disease-linked clones occurred in matched ankylosing spondylitis synovial fluid.

TCRdb fed the 5' RACE reads into MiXCR, producing one record per CDR3 protein. The table shows about 360,000 distinct CDR3 sequences, with 20% occurring only once. In the case of this clonotype: Its antigen remains unidentified.

The TCR originated in a male donor with ankylosing spondylitis or in good health (not recorded which). Sequenced sample: blood, either unsorted or a sorted T cell fraction (not recorded which).

For the CDR3, the DNA is TGTGCCAGCAGCCCCGTGACAGGGACCTACTACAATGAGCAGTTCTTC. Amino acids: CASSPVTGTYYNEQFF. The chain joins TRBV7-6 to TRBJ2-1; 7 bases match TRBD1. This CDR3 is 16 amino acids long. Germline loops: CDR1 SGHVS, CDR2 FNYEAQ. The ends lost 5 bases at V and 3 bases at J; junction bases unmatched: 10. Full variable domain (remainder filled in from reference TRBV7-6 and TRBJ2-1): GAGVSQSPRYKVTKRGQDVALRCDPISGHVSLYWYRQALGQGPEFLTYFNYEAQQDKSGLPNDRFSAERPEGSISTLTIQRTEQRDSAMYRCASSPVTGTYYNEQFFGPGTRLTVL.